This T cell receptor (beta chain) was profiled in a study of preoperative IRX-2 immunotherapy in early breast cancer. Documented treatment: preoperative locoregional IRX-2 cytokine immunotherapy. This phase Ib study tested locoregional IRX-2 cytokine immunotherapy given before surgery. Sequenced by immunoSEQ multiplex PCR; TCRdb stores in-frame clones only, minus some. The repertoire holds around 25,000 clones, with 75% to 80% as singletons. This TCR derives from a human donor with breast cancer. The specimen comprised lymph node tissue, sampled before IRX-2 immunotherapy.

The CDR3: CASSPHGLAGGDTQYF. CDR3 bases: TGTGCCAGCAGTCCACACGGGCTAGCGGGTGGGGATACGCAGTATTTT. The V and J genes are TRBV6-8 and TRBJ2-3, with TRBD2 identical over 8 bases. Trimming removed 5 bases from V and 6 bases from J; junction bases left unmatched: 13. The V gene's germline CDR1 is MNHGY and CDR2 SAAAGT. The CDR3 has 16 amino acids.